This T cell receptor (beta chain) was documented in a study of blood T cell repertoires in COVID-19. Study information: PBMCs, B-cell-depleted T cells, or T cells provided the cDNA or gDNA that made up the material.

The CDR3 totals 14 residues. CDR1 and CDR2 (germline): SGHRS, YFSETQ. Trimming stripped 2 bases from V and 3 bases from J, with 10 bases between. Clones were sequenced by immunoSEQ multiplex PCR, and TCRdb holds only the in-frame ones, with some missing. The repertoire consists of about 75,000 clones, with about 93% occurring once and the leading ten covering 6.9%. This sequence originates from a human donor in a cohort sampled during active COVID-19. The chain links TRBV5-1 to TRBJ2-3; D perhaps matches TRBD1 (6 bases). The sequencing input was peripheral blood. CDR3 DNA: TGCGCCAGCAGCTTCGGCAGGGGAACAGATACGCAGTATTTT. Its translation is CASSFGRGTDTQYF.